These 27 T cell receptor beta chains were all obtained from the same sample, sequenced in a study of T cell responses to AZD1222 COVID-19 vaccine (dated by TCRdb to the early 2020s). Preparation of the library involved the immunoSEQ multiplex PCR assay. TCRdb holds this immuneACCESS table with in-frame rearrangements only. Some clones are missing; in checked studies, unresolved V genes explain under half, and the rest has no known cause. The sample yields approximately 90,000 clones; roughly 90% were counted once. The ten largest clones capture 2% to 2.5% of the sample. This sample's time point label indicates: baseline before first vaccination. This material consisted of peripheral blood, taken on day 0 of AZD1222 vaccination. These TCRs come from an adult in good health.

The sample holds one count of this clone. The J gene is TRBJ2-3, the V gene TRBV18; 8 positions match TRBD2. With V trimmed by 4 bases and J by 3 bases, 6 bases remained unmatched. Germline V CDR1 and CDR2: KGHSH, LQKENI. The CDR3 is 15 amino acids. CDR3: CASSLMGLGTDTQYF. The CDR3, as DNA: TGTGCCAGCTCACTCATGGGACTAGGGACAGATACGCAGTATTTT.

The chain carries TRBV5-1 and TRBJ2-2, with D possibly called TRBD1 or TRBD2 (5 bases each). The V and J ends lost 3 bases and 3 bases respectively, with 9 bases between them. The CDR3 totals 14 residues. Germline V gene sequence: CDR1 SGHRS, CDR2 YFSETQ. DNA for the CDR3: TGCGCCAGCAGCTGGGACGGATACACCGGGGAGCTGTTTTTT. This sequence encodes CASSWDGYTGELFF.

The chain joins TRBV7-2 to TRBJ1-2; possibly TRBD1 for D (5 bases). Germline CDR1 reads SGHTA; CDR2 reads FQGNSA. The CDR3 covers 13 residues. With 1 base removed from V and 5 bases from J, the gap between germline ends came to 8 bases. The CDR3 bases are TGTGCCAGCAGCTTAGGAGGGACTTATGGCTACACCTTC. Protein product: CASSLGGTYGYTF.

The chain has TRBV3-1 (or the pseudogene TRBV3-2) and TRBJ2-2; D is unclear. Germline loops: CDR1 LGHDT, CDR2 YNNKEL (reference sequence). The CDR3 runs to 14 residues. V shed 5 bases and J shed 1 base, with 8 bases lying between them. The CDR3 region is CASSFSQNTGELFF. Written as DNA, the CDR3 is TGTGCCAGCAGCTTTAGTCAGAACACCGGGGAGCTGTTTTTT.

The chain combines TRBV12-5 with TRBJ1-1, with D uncertain. The CDR3 length is 13 residues. From germline, CDR1 is LGHNT and CDR2 FRNRAP. The V and J ends lost 0 bases and 6 bases respectively, with 8 bases between them. The CDR3 protein is CASGLVSSSEAFF. As DNA, the CDR3 is TGTGCTAGTGGTTTGGTATCGTCCTCTGAAGCTTTCTTT.

This sequence joins TRBV19 and TRBJ2-1, with D possibly matching TRBD1 (6 bases). Trimming removed 5 bases from V and 12 bases from J, with 20 bases in between. The CDR3 is 14 residues long. Germline V gene lookup returns CDR1 LNHDA and CDR2 SQIVND (reference sequence). The CDR3 is CASSYSGTPLGQFF. In nucleotides, the CDR3 is TGTGCCAGTAGTTACTCCGGGACACCCCTAGGGCAGTTCTTC.

This clone came up a few times. The V call is TRBV29-1, the J call TRBJ2-3; D is perhaps TRBD1 or TRBD2 (5 bases each). The CDR3 runs 13 residues. Germline V lookup: CDR1 SQVTM, CDR2 ANQGSEA. V lost 7 bases to trimming and J lost 2 bases, with 13 bases between them. The CDR3 spells CSARDGYTDTQYF. CDR3 coding DNA: TGCAGCGCAAGGGACGGATACACAGATACGCAGTATTTT.

The V gene is TRBV2, the J gene TRBJ1-2; 10 bases are shared with TRBD1. CDR3 size: 14 residues. Losses at the gene ends were 6 bases for V and 10 bases for J; bases not matched to a gene: 11. Germline loops: CDR1 SNHLY, CDR2 FYNNEI. CDR3 amino acids: CASRGTGARMYYTF. The CDR3 nucleotides read TGTGCCAGCAGAGGGACAGGGGCTCGTATGTACTACACCTTC. Drawing the rest from reference TRBV2 and TRBJ1-2, the complete variable domain is EPEVTQTPSHQVTQMGQEVILRCVPISNHLYFYWYRQILGQKVEFLVSFYNNEISEKSEIFDDQFSVERPDGSNFTLKIRSTKLEDSAMYFCASRGTGARMYYTFGSGTRLTVV.

This clone showed up just a few times. The chain couples TRBV27 to TRBJ2-2; D remains ambiguous. Trimming took 6 bases from V and 5 from J, leaving 13 bases between them. The CDR3 covers 14 residues. The germline CDR1 and CDR2 sequences are MNHEY and SMNVEV (reference sequence). This chain's CDR3 is CASRRTIGTGELFF. The CDR3 DNA follows: TGTGCCAGCAGACGGACCATAGGGACCGGGGAGCTGTTTTTT.

The chain combines TRBV6-6 with TRBJ1-5; tentatively, D is TRBD1 (6 bases). This CDR3 has 14 residues. Germline CDR1 is MNHNY and CDR2 is SVGAGI (reference sequence). The germline V and J ends were trimmed by 6 bases and 6 bases, with 15 bases remaining between them. The DNA for the CDR3 is TGTGCCAGCAGCCCTACAGGGCTGGGTCAGCCCCAGCATTTT. It encodes CASSPTGLGQPQHF.

The V gene is TRBV2, the J gene TRBJ2-7, with D perhaps matching TRBD2 (5 bases). Germline CDR1 and CDR2: SNHLY and FYNNEI. The V gene lost 4 bases and the J gene lost 1 base, with 11 bases spanning the gap. The CDR3 spans 14 residues. CDR3 nucleotide sequence: TGTGCCAGCAGTGCGGAGGTAGTTTCCTACGAGCAGTACTTC. Protein product: CASSAEVVSYEQYF.

V usage is TRBV6-2 or TRBV6-3 and J usage is TRBJ2-1; possibly TRBD1 for D (5 bases). V lost 2 bases to trimming and J lost 6 bases, with 11 bases between them. There are 14 residues in the CDR3. Looked up from germline, CDR1 is MNHEY and CDR2 is SVGEGT. DNA for the CDR3: TGTGCCAGCAGTTACACAGGAGACACCAATGAGCAGTTCTTC. It is translated as CASSYTGDTNEQFF.

Turning to this clone: Other DNA sequences in the sample encode the same CDR3. The V and J genes are TRBV29-1 and TRBJ1-2; 7 nucleotides agree with TRBD1. J gave up 0 bases and V 7 bases, and 5 bases lay outside the gene matches. Looked up from germline, CDR1 is SQVTM and CDR2 is ANQGSEA. The length of the CDR3 is 13 residues. The CDR3 coding sequence is TGCAGCGCCCGGACAGGAGCTAACTATGGCTACACCTTC. This gives the protein CSARTGANYGYTF.

The chain uses TRBV5-1 and TRBJ2-3; TRBD2 matches 9 bases. V was pared by 1 base and J by 4 bases, with 4 bases of the junction left unmatched. CDR1 is SGHRS and CDR2 is YFSETQ in the germline V gene. CDR3 size: 15 residues. The CDR3 loop reads CASSLRTSASDTQYF. The CDR3 DNA reads as TGCGCCAGCAGCTTGAGGACTAGCGCCTCAGATACGCAGTATTTT.

This clone was seen a single time. J is TRBJ1-2 and V is TRBV5-6; no firm D call. Germline V gene lookup returns CDR1 SGHDT and CDR2 YYEEEE. The CDR3 length is 13 residues. V lost 0 bases, J lost 0 bases, and 3 bases lay in between. CDR3 coding DNA: TGTGCCAGCAGCTTGGACACTAACTATGGCTACACCTTC. Its translation is CASSLDTNYGYTF.

The rearrangement links TRBV7-9 to TRBJ2-5; D may be TRBD1 (7 bases). The CDR3 loop spans 14 amino acids. V was shortened by 5 bases and J by 4 bases, with 14 bases between the two germline ends. Germline loops: CDR1 SEHNR, CDR2 FQNEAQ (reference sequence). In DNA, the CDR3 is TGTGCCAGCAGCCCAGGACAGGAGGGAGAGACCCAGTACTTC. Translating gives CASSPGQEGETQYF.

The chain carries TRBV4-1 and TRBJ1-1; 9 positions match TRBD1. The CDR3 runs to 14 residues. CDR1 and CDR2 (germline): MGHRA, YSYEKL. V lost 1 base, J lost 8 bases, and 5 bases stayed unmatched. The CDR3 here is CASSQATGGLEAFF. The CDR3 DNA is TGCGCCAGCAGCCAAGCGACAGGGGGGCTAGAAGCTTTCTTT.

There are a few counts of this clone. Here the CDR3 DNA reads TGTGCCAGCAGTGGGGACACAAGCAATCAGCCCCAGCATTTT. Encoded protein: CASSGDTSNQPQHF. This chain uses TRBV2 with TRBJ1-5; D perhaps matches TRBD1 (6 bases). The V end was cut by 4 bases, the J end by 1 base, with 8 bases between. This CDR3 has 14 amino acids. The germline V gene has CDR1 SNHLY and CDR2 FYNNEI.

The chain carries TRBV7-2 and TRBJ2-1; 11 nucleotides agree with TRBD2. V lost 3 bases to trimming and J lost 2 bases; unmatched junction nucleotides: 0. The CDR3 extends over 15 amino acids. CDR1 SGHTA and CDR2 FQGNSA come from the germline V gene. The CDR3 DNA reads as TGTGCCAGCAGCTTTAGCGGGGGGGCCTACAATGAGCAGTTCTTC. It encodes CASSFSGGAYNEQFF.

The gene calls are TRBV5-1 and TRBJ2-2; 7 bases fit TRBD2. Germline V gene lookup returns CDR1 SGHRS and CDR2 YFSETQ. Trimming took 3 bases from V and 0 from J; bases not matched to a gene: 5. The CDR3 sequence is 16 residues long. CDR3 residues: CASSWSGTTNTGELFF. The CDR3 DNA sequence: TGCGCCAGCAGCTGGTCCGGGACTACGAACACCGGGGAGCTGTTTTTT.

This chain connects TRBV18 to TRBJ1-6; D is perhaps TRBD1 (6 bases). Germline loops: CDR1 KGHSH, CDR2 LQKENI. V lost 4 bases and J lost 7, with 11 bases in between. CDR3 length: 14 residues. For the CDR3, the DNA is TGTGCCAGCTCACAAGATAGGGGGAATTCACCCCTCCACTTT. Translating gives CASSQDRGNSPLHF.

CDR3: CATSRSLAGGEETQYF. CDR3 nucleotides: TGTGCCACCAGCAGATCCCTAGCGGGAGGAGAAGAGACCCAGTACTTC. The V and J genes are TRBV15 and TRBJ2-5, with 11 positions matching TRBD2. The CDR3 is made up of 16 amino acids. J was trimmed by 3 bases and V by 2 bases; bases with no gene match: 5. CDR1 is LNHNV and CDR2 is YYDKDF in the germline V gene (reference sequence).

The V gene is TRBV10-2, the J gene TRBJ2-1, with 13 bases identical to TRBD2. The CDR3 is made up of 15 amino acids. Germline lookup yields CDR1 WSHSY and CDR2 SAAADI. Trimming cost V 6 bases and J 9 bases; bases outside gene matches: 8. The CDR3 DNA follows: TGCGCCAGCAGGGCCGGGACTAGCGGGGTCGGTGAGCAGTTCTTC. This gives the protein CASRAGTSGVGEQFF.

The chain couples TRBV6-5 to TRBJ2-7; TRBD2 matches 7 bases. The CDR3 has 15 residues. Germline V gene data show CDR1 as MNHEY and CDR2 as SVGAGI. Unmatched junction bases numbered 9, after V lost 4 bases and J lost 3 bases. The CDR3: CASSSPGIAGYEQYF. In DNA, the CDR3 is TGTGCCAGCAGTTCGCCAGGAATAGCGGGCTACGAGCAGTACTTC.

The chain couples TRBV1 to TRBJ2-7. TRBV1 is a listed pseudogene. This CDR3 comprises 17 residues. This CDR3 reads CTSSQDRTSEQLYEQYF. The CDR3, as DNA: TGCACCAGCAGCCAAGATCGGACGTCAGAACAACTTTACGAGCAGTACTTC.

The chain couples TRBV5-1 to TRBJ1-1, with D maybe TRBD1 (5 bases). The CDR3 contains 13 residues. Germline lookup yields CDR1 SGHRS and CDR2 YFSETQ. Trimming removed 2 bases from V and 5 bases from J, with 10 bases in between. The CDR3 protein is CASSFGGETEAFF. CDR3 in DNA: TGCGCCAGCAGCTTTGGGGGGGAGACTGAAGCTTTCTTT.

V and J are TRBV5-6 and TRBJ2-7, with a weak D call TRBD2 (5 bases). Germline lookup yields CDR1 SGHDT and CDR2 YYEEEE. V lost 4 bases and J lost 3, with 14 bases in between. The length of the CDR3 is 14 residues. In nucleotides, the CDR3 is TGTGCCAGCAGCACGACGGAGGTTAACTACGAGCAGTACTTC. Translating gives CASSTTEVNYEQYF.